The following is a T cell receptor beta chain sequence with its context. The antigen is undetermined. These data come from a study of CD8 T cells in ankylosing spondylitis. Each CDR3 protein is one row after TCRdb ran MiXCR on the 5' RACE reads. The sample carries about 340,000 distinct CDR3 sequences, roughly 8% recorded once. Study-level results: Seven to nine highly homologous variants formed a TCR beta motif that appeared characteristic of ankylosing spondylitis blood.

The CDR3 consists of 16 residues. The V segment lost 7 bases and the J segment 6 bases; nucleotides outside the gene matches: 14. The sample consisted of blood, either unsorted or a sorted T cell fraction (not recorded which). V gene TRBV12-3 or TRBV12-4 combines with J gene TRBJ1-5; the match to TRBD1 covers 8 bases. The TCR originated in a male donor with ankylosing spondylitis. The CDR3 DNA is TGTGCCAGCACCAGAGACAGGGGAGGGGTAGGTCAGCCCCAGCATTTT. Translating gives CASTRDRGGVGQPQHF.